The T cell receptor beta chain under discussion was sequenced for a study of T cell responses to AZD1222 COVID-19 vaccine. Overall study results and limits: Breadth and depth of Spike-specific TCRs rose after two AZD1222 doses. Without day 14 samples, only post-peak T cell repertoires were studied. Donors were largely white British and mainly female; clonal diversity was possibly underestimated.

Pooling of second doses given at about 4 or about 12 weeks was done. Produced via immunoSEQ multiplex PCR; TCRdb's table is partial and in-frame only. The sample holds around 120,000 clones; more than 85% are singletons and the top ten take 5%. In this sample, this clone turned up once. What it recognizes is unknown. The germline V and J ends were trimmed by 4 bases and 1 base, with 21 bases remaining between them. Per the germline V gene, CDR1 is SGHKS and CDR2 is YYEKEE (reference sequence). The CDR3 is 18 amino acids. This sample comprised peripheral blood, obtained 28 days after the second AZD1222 dose. This TCR came from an adult who received the AZD1222 COVID-19 vaccine. This chain joins TRBV5-5 and TRBJ1-3, with D unresolved. In nucleotides, the CDR3 is TGTGCCAGCAGCCCAGCTGCGAACCTTAGAGGTTCTGGAAACACCATATATTTT. Protein: CASSPAANLRGSGNTIYF.